This T cell receptor beta chain was captured by sequencing in a study of T-cell memory formation after mild COVID-19. Broader study findings: The finding that pre-infection memory included some responding clones suggested that cross-reactive memory joined. Clones which contracted sat mainly in CM and EM if CD4+, and in EMRA if CD8+. While clones contracting from day 15 to 85 were balanced between CD4 and CD8, later expanders leaned CD4+.

This clonotype was seen a handful of times. Its cognate antigen is unknown. Constant-segment primers were used for 5'RACE, and the resulting TCR alpha and TCR beta cDNA libraries carried sample barcodes and UMIs. TCRdb re-analysed the 5' RACE reads in MiXCR, keeping a single row per CDR3 protein. The repertoire holds under 50,000 distinct CDR3 sequences, roughly a quarter seen once, with just under 45% in the top ten. The germline V gene has CDR1 MNHEY and CDR2 SVGEGT. V was shortened by 4 bases and J by 5 bases, with 15 bases between the two germline ends. CDR3 length equals 14 residues. The chain uses TRBV6-2 or TRBV6-3 and TRBJ2-7; the D is unclear. Sample: PBMCs or a T cell subset sorted from them (not recorded which). This TCR was sampled from a man between 18 and 29 years old who had mild COVID-19 (a few samples of this study predate the infection). Cell type and time point are not known. CDR3 coding DNA: TGTGCCAGCAGTTTGACGAGTCCCCGAGACGAGCAGTACTTC. Encoded protein: CASSLTSPRDEQYF.